These 21 T cell receptor beta chains originate from one sample sequenced in a study of T cell changes during pregnancy in multiple sclerosis. Assay used: immunoSEQ multiplex PCR; TCRdb lists only in-frame clones, some missing. The sample has approximately 53,000 clones, approximately 94% seen once. The sequencing used CD4+ T cells from peripheral blood mononuclear cells, collected before pregnancy. These receptors originate from a female donor with multiple sclerosis, enrolled in a pregnancy study.

The gene calls are TRBV10-1 and TRBJ1-4; D call uncertain. The V and J ends lost 2 bases and 7 bases respectively, with 11 bases between them. The CDR3 spans 14 residues. Germline V gene lookup returns CDR1 WNHNN and CDR2 SYGVQD (reference sequence). The CDR3, as DNA: TGCGCCAGCAGTGAGACAGACCACGTTGAAAAACTGTTTTTT. Translation: CASSETDHVEKLFF.

This rearrangement joins TRBV18 to TRBJ1-1; D perhaps matches TRBD1 (5 bases). Trimming stripped 4 bases from V and 1 base from J, with 13 bases between. There are 15 residues in the CDR3. Germline V CDR1 and CDR2: KGHSH, LQKENI. In DNA, the CDR3 is TGTGCCAGCTCACACCAAGGACACTCGAACACTGAAGCTTTCTTT. Protein sequence: CASSHQGHSNTEAFF.

The chain joins TRBV7-9 to TRBJ1-1; TRBD1 matches at 7 bases. The ends lost 5 bases at V and 1 base at J; junction bases unmatched: 7. CDR1 is SEHNR, CDR2 FQNEAQ, per germline (reference sequence). The CDR3 covers 15 residues. The DNA of the CDR3 is TGTGCCAGCAGCCCAGGGGGACAGACGAACACTGAAGCTTTCTTT. Protein sequence: CASSPGGQTNTEAFF.

The rearrangement joins TRBV6-1 to TRBJ2-2; tentatively, D is TRBD2 (5 bases). The germline V gene has CDR1 MNHNS and CDR2 SASEGT. This CDR3 contains 12 residues. V lost 6 bases to trimming and J lost 5 bases, with 7 bases between them. CDR3 residues: CASRRETGELFF. The CDR3, as DNA: TGTGCCAGCAGGAGGGAAACCGGGGAGCTGTTTTTT.

The chain is built from TRBV5-4 and TRBJ2-3; D is uncertain. The CDR3 is 12 amino acids. The V end lost 3 bases, the J end lost 5 bases, and 7 bases lay between the germline ends. Germline assignment: CDR1 SGHNT and CDR2 YYREEE (reference sequence). CDR3 nucleotide sequence: TGTGCCAGCAGCTCCACATTAGATACGCAGTATTTT. Translating gives CASSSTLDTQYF.

The V call is TRBV5-5, the J call TRBJ2-1; 12 bases are a match to TRBD2. V trimming: 2 bases; J trimming: 5 bases; junction bases outside the gene matches: 17. Germline V lookup: CDR1 SGHKS, CDR2 YYEKEE (reference sequence). This CDR3 is 20 amino acids long. CDR3 amino acids: CASSFSLQGLAGGRHNEQFF. Here the CDR3 DNA reads TGTGCCAGCAGCTTTTCCCTCCAAGGGCTAGCGGGAGGGCGGCACAATGAGCAGTTCTTC.

CDR3 nucleotide sequence: TGTGCCAGCAGTTTATTTAAGATGAGTGAGCAGTTCTTC. This encodes CASSLFKMSEQFF. The V and J genes are TRBV28 and TRBJ2-1; D not certain. The CDR3 is made up of 13 amino acids. V was pared by 1 base and J by 9 bases, with 10 bases between. In germline, CDR1 is MDHEN, CDR2 SYDVKM. The entire variable domain, with the rest obtained from reference TRBV28 and TRBJ2-1, is as follows: DVKVTQSSRYLVKRTGEKVFLECVQDMDHENMFWYRQDPGLGLRLIYFSYDVKMKEKGDIPEGYSVSREKKERFSLILESASTNQTSMYLCASSLFKMSEQFFGPGTRLTVL.

This chain uses TRBV7-2 with TRBJ1-1; a possible D gene is TRBD1 (5 bases). CDR1 is SGHTA, CDR2 FQGNSA, per germline. CDR3 length equals 12 residues. V dropped 5 bases and J dropped 11 bases, with 15 bases sitting between them. The CDR3 spells CASSDTYRLAFF. The CDR3 region has the DNA TGTGCCAGCAGCGATACATACAGGTTGGCTTTCTTT.

The genes are TRBV5-1 and TRBJ2-7; TRBD2 is a possible D gene (6 bases). Per germline, CDR1 SGHRS and CDR2 YFSETQ. The CDR3 is 13 amino acids. Trimming took 4 bases from V and 2 from J, leaving 10 bases between them. The chain's CDR3 is CASSPGDTYEQYF. Written as DNA, the CDR3 is TGCGCCAGCAGCCCGGGAGACACCTACGAGCAGTACTTC.

The V call is TRBV7-2, the J call TRBJ2-5, with 10 bases fitting TRBD1. Germline CDR1 reads SGHTA; CDR2 reads FQGNSA. The CDR3 extends over 16 amino acids. V was clipped by 4 bases and J by 4 bases; unmatched bases: 9. Written as DNA, the CDR3 is TGTGCCAGCAGCTCCTCGGGACAGGGGTACTTAGAGACCCAGTACTTC. Its protein product is CASSSSGQGYLETQYF. The variable domain in full, completed from reference TRBV7-2 and TRBJ2-5, reads GAGVSQSPSNKVTEKGKDVELRCDPISGHTALYWYRQSLGQGLEFLIYFQGNSAPDKSGLPSDRFSAERTGGSVSTLTIQRTQQEDSAVYLCASSSSGQGYLETQYFGPGTRLLVL.

The chain recombines TRBV2 with TRBJ2-1; D possibly corresponds to TRBD1 (5 bases). The CDR3 covers 13 residues. V dropped 5 bases and J dropped 7 bases, with 12 bases sitting between them. Germline V gene sequence: CDR1 SNHLY, CDR2 FYNNEI. Here the CDR3 DNA reads TGTGCCAGCAGTTTGAGACAGATAAATGAGCAGTTCTTC. Its protein product is CASSLRQINEQFF.

The CDR3 sequence is CASSKGWNQPQHF. For the CDR3, the DNA is TGTGCCAGCAGTAAGGGGTGGAATCAGCCCCAGCATTTT. The rearrangement uses TRBV27 and TRBJ1-5; the D gene is possibly TRBD1 (5 bases). There are 13 residues in the CDR3. Germline assignment: CDR1 MNHEY and CDR2 SMNVEV (reference sequence). Trimming stripped 5 bases from V and 4 bases from J, with 9 bases between.

This chain joins TRBV11-2 and TRBJ1-4, with 8 nucleotides matching TRBD1. V lost 1 base and J lost 6; bases outside the gene matches: 10. CDR3 length equals 17 residues. Germline CDR1 SGHAT, CDR2 FQNNGV. The CDR3 nucleotides are TGTGCCAGCAGCTTAGGTGCTACAGGGGGGTCATATGAAAAACTGTTTTTT. Translation gives CASSLGATGGSYEKLFF.

J is TRBJ1-1 and V is TRBV28; D not resolved. V was pared by 1 base and J by 1 base, with 19 bases between. CDR3 length: 18 amino acids. Germline V CDR1 and CDR2: MDHEN, SYDVKM. DNA for the CDR3: TGTGCCAGCAGTTTATACGGCTTGGGAGGAGAAAAGAACACTGAAGCTTTCTTT. Translating gives CASSLYGLGGEKNTEAFF.

The sample holds one count of this clone. This chain links TRBV7-9 with TRBJ2-1; TRBD1 matches 8 bases. V shed 6 bases, J shed 8 bases, and the junction held 9 bases outside the gene matches. The CDR3 extends over 14 amino acids. Germline assignment: CDR1 SEHNR and CDR2 FQNEAQ (reference sequence). In DNA form, the CDR3 reads TGTGCCAGCAGTCTGGGCAGGGGGCGGGATGAGCAGTTCTTC. This encodes CASSLGRGRDEQFF.

V is TRBV5-1 and J is TRBJ2-2; D unclear. V shed 4 bases and J shed 4 bases, with 11 bases lying between them. The CDR3 runs to 14 residues. Per germline, CDR1 SGHRS and CDR2 YFSETQ. In DNA form, the CDR3 reads TGCGCCAGCAGCGCGCCTAGTTTCACCGGGGAGCTGTTTTTT. Translation: CASSAPSFTGELFF.

This rearrangement joins TRBV7-9 to TRBJ1-5; 7 bases map to TRBD1. The CDR3 contains 15 residues. Germline CDR1 SEHNR, CDR2 FQNEAQ (reference sequence). With 5 bases clipped from V and 3 bases from J, the junction kept 7 bases outside the gene matches. Written as DNA, the CDR3 is TGTGCCAGCAGCCCAACAGGGGCCCTCAATCAGCCCCAGCATTTT. It encodes CASSPTGALNQPQHF.

In its sample, this clone was seen once. This chain connects TRBV7-9 to TRBJ2-3; D might be TRBD2 (7 bases). V shed 3 bases and J shed 1 base, with 11 bases lying between them. Germline V lookup: CDR1 SEHNR, CDR2 FQNEAQ (reference sequence). The CDR3 contains 15 residues. The CDR3 nucleotides read TGTGCCAGCAGCTTTGGGGGGGCCCGCACAGATACGCAGTATTTT. Encoded protein: CASSFGGARTDTQYF.

The chain combines TRBV27 with TRBJ1-4; D is undetermined. Deletions cut 3 bases from V and 8 bases from J, with 13 bases between. CDR1 is MNHEY and CDR2 is SMNVEV in the germline V gene (reference sequence). This CDR3 region has 14 residues. The CDR3 coding sequence is TGTGCCAGCAGTTTGGCGGGCGCCGGGGAAAAACTGTTTTTT. It is translated as CASSLAGAGEKLFF.

V and J are TRBV19 and TRBJ2-2, with TRBD1 matching over 7 bases. The CDR3 consists of 14 residues. V was clipped by 5 bases and J by 3 bases; unmatched bases: 3. Germline lookup yields CDR1 LNHDA and CDR2 SQIVND (reference sequence). This CDR3 is CASSLTGDTGELFF. In nucleotides, the CDR3 is TGTGCCAGTAGTTTAACAGGGGACACCGGGGAGCTGTTTTTT.

This clone is a singleton in its sample. The chain couples TRBV28 to TRBJ1-1; D is unresolved. Trimming shortened V by 1 base and J by 5 bases, and 14 bases separated the two germline ends. Germline loops: CDR1 MDHEN, CDR2 SYDVKM. The CDR3 is 15 residues long. This CDR3 reads CASSLYVGVGTEAFF. For the CDR3, the DNA is TGTGCCAGCAGTTTATACGTCGGGGTAGGGACTGAAGCTTTCTTT.